Below are 27 T cell receptor beta chains sequenced from a single sample in a study of CD8 T cells in ankylosing spondylitis. In TCRdb, the 5' RACE reads were re-called with MiXCR into one record per CDR3 protein. This table holds roughly 180,000 distinct CDR3 sequences, 10% to 15% found once. The sequenced material came from blood, either unsorted or a sorted T cell fraction (not recorded which). These receptors were taken from a female donor with ankylosing spondylitis or in good health (not recorded which).

Turning to this clonotype: An end of the junction differs from the germline gene, which may be a read error. The chain carries TRBV12-3 or TRBV12-4 and TRBJ2-2, with 8 nucleotides matching TRBD2. The CDR3 consists of 14 residues. The CDR3 coding sequence is TGTGCCGGCAGTTTGTTACTAGCGGCCGGGGAGCTGTTTTTT. Its translation: CAGSLLLAAGELFF.

In its sample, this clonotype was seen many times. The chain recombines TRBV30 with TRBJ1-1, with TRBD1 as a possible D gene (6 bases). There are 11 residues in the CDR3. V dropped 2 bases and J dropped 8 bases, with 9 bases sitting between them. CDR1 and CDR2 (germline): GTSNPN, SVGIG (reference sequence). CDR3 residues: CAWSRQAEAFF. CDR3 sequence (DNA): TGTGCCTGGAGTCGACAGGCCGAAGCTTTCTTT. Complete variable domain (other parts from reference TRBV30 and TRBJ1-1): SQTIHQWPATLVQPVGSPLSLECTVEGTSNPNLYWYRQAAGRGLQLLFYSVGIGQISSEVPQNLSASRPQDRQFILSSKKLLLSDSGFYLCAWSRQAEAFFGQGTRLTVV.

V gene TRBV2 combines with J gene TRBJ2-2; maybe TRBD2 (6 bases). The CDR3 loop spans 14 amino acids. Germline V gene lookup returns CDR1 SNHLY and CDR2 FYNNEI. V dropped 5 bases and J dropped 2 bases, with 9 bases sitting between them. CDR3 sequence reads: CASSKGGNTGELFF. CDR3 DNA: TGTGCCAGCAGTAAGGGAGGTAACACCGGGGAGCTGTTTTTT.

The chain is built from TRBV7-6 and TRBJ2-5; D is uncertain. Per germline, CDR1 SGHVS and CDR2 FNYEAQ. Trimming pared 3 bases from V and 7 bases from J, leaving 15 bases between. This CDR3 spans 14 amino acids. The CDR3 DNA reads as TGTGCCAGCAGCTTGACGCCTCTTGGTCGGACCCAGTACTTC. This codes for CASSLTPLGRTQYF.

There are a few counts of this clonotype. The J gene is TRBJ2-1, the V gene TRBV20-1, with D maybe TRBD1 (7 bases). The germline CDR1 and CDR2 sequences are DFQATT and SNEGSKA (reference sequence). The CDR3 contains 12 residues. Deletions cut 0 bases from V and 9 bases from J, with 9 bases between. The CDR3 DNA is TGCAGTGCTAGAGACCAGGGGGGTGAGCAGTTCTTC. It encodes CSARDQGGEQFF.

The chain employs TRBV12-3 or TRBV12-4 and TRBJ2-3; 7 positions match TRBD2. With V trimmed by 6 bases and J by 7 bases, 22 bases remained unmatched. The CDR3 is 18 residues long. In DNA form, the CDR3 reads TGTGCCAGCAGGACAACCTACCTACAGAATGCGGGAGAGAATACGCAGTATTTT. Translating it yields CASRTTYLQNAGENTQYF.

This clonotype was recorded many times. The V call is TRBV28, the J call TRBJ2-1; tentatively, D is TRBD1 or TRBD2 (5 bases each). The ends were cut back, 8 bases at V and 2 bases at J, with 10 bases in the middle. This CDR3 is 13 amino acids long. Looked up from germline, CDR1 is MDHEN and CDR2 is SYDVKM. In DNA, the CDR3 is TGTGCCAGCCTCCGGGACGCCTACAATGAGCAGTTCTTC. Its translation: CASLRDAYNEQFF.

This clonotype has at least ten counts. V is TRBV3-1 and J is TRBJ2-1; D unclear. Germline lookup yields CDR1 LGHDT and CDR2 YNNKEL (reference sequence). Trimming removed 0 bases at V and 11 bases at J, with 17 bases between. The CDR3 contains 15 residues. CDR3 region: CASSQDTVLANQQFF. In nucleotides, the CDR3 is TGTGCCAGCAGCCAAGATACCGTCCTGGCGAATCAGCAGTTCTTC.

This clonotype was found a few times. This chain uses TRBV7-9 with TRBJ2-7; D is undetermined. The V gene's germline CDR1 is SEHNR and CDR2 FQNEAQ (reference sequence). This CDR3 spans 12 amino acids. Trimming pared 2 bases from V and 5 bases from J, leaving 7 bases between. DNA for the CDR3: TGTGCCAGCAGCTTATCCCCCCACGAGCAGTACTTC. Translated: CASSLSPHEQYF.

This clonotype was observed many times. J is TRBJ2-1 and V is TRBV10-3; 13 bases fit TRBD2. CDR1 and CDR2 from the germline V gene are ENHRY and SYGVKD. The CDR3 totals 16 residues. V was clipped by 6 bases and J by 1 base; unmatched bases: 3. CDR3 DNA: TGTGCCATCAGCGGGACTAGCGGGATATCCTACAATGAGCAGTTCTTC. It codes for CAISGTSGISYNEQFF.

The table lists this clonotype with a few counts. The chain carries TRBV7-9 and TRBJ1-2; no firm D call. Germline V gene lookup returns CDR1 SEHNR and CDR2 FQNEAQ (reference sequence). CDR3 size: 16 residues. Between the trimmed V and J ends, which lost 1 base and 0 bases, there was a span of 12 bases. CDR3 residues: CASSLGSLAANYGYTF. The CDR3 DNA reads TGTGCCAGCAGCTTAGGATCACTTGCAGCTAACTATGGCTACACCTTC.

This rearrangement joins TRBV2 to TRBJ2-3; 7 bases are shared with TRBD1. This CDR3 contains 15 residues. CDR1 SNHLY and CDR2 FYNNEI come from the germline V gene. After removal of 1 base from V and 3 bases from J, the junction contained 4 bases not matched to a gene. In DNA form, the CDR3 reads TGTGCCAGCAGTGAAGGGGGACAGCTAACAGATACGCAGTATTTT. Residues: CASSEGGQLTDTQYF. Full variable domain (rest looked up from reference TRBV2 and TRBJ2-3): EPEVTQTPSHQVTQMGQEVILRCVPISNHLYFYWYRQILGQKVEFLVSFYNNEISEKSEIFDDQFSVERPDGSNFTLKIRSTKLEDSAMYFCASSEGGQLTDTQYFGPGTRLTVL.

This clonotype was detected once. The rearrangement uses TRBV7-2 and TRBJ2-2; a possible D gene is TRBD2 (6 bases). The CDR3 spans 17 residues. Trimming pared 5 bases from V and 6 bases from J, leaving 22 bases between. The germline V gene encodes CDR1 SGHTA and CDR2 FQGNSA. The CDR3 loop is CASSRPPPTRRAGELFF. Here the CDR3 DNA reads TGTGCCAGCAGCCGCCCTCCCCCGACTAGACGCGCCGGGGAGCTGTTTTTT.

The table lists this clonotype with a few counts. The gene calls are TRBV5-1 and TRBJ2-5; the D gene is possibly TRBD1 (5 bases). This CDR3 spans 14 amino acids. V was clipped by 5 bases and J by 3 bases, with 14 bases between them. Germline CDR1 reads SGHRS; CDR2 reads YFSETQ. The CDR3 spells CASRPDSVKETQYF. For the CDR3, the DNA is TGCGCCAGCAGACCTGACAGTGTCAAAGAGACCCAGTACTTC.

In its sample, this clonotype was seen many times. Given the absence of the conserved phenylalanine or tryptophan at the CDR3 end, a read error is likely. It is unclear where the CDR3 begins or ends on the DNA, so no DNA is shown, and the CDR3 is as TCRdb lists it. The CDR3 sequence: CSVEDSGTCIL. The chain combines TRBV29-1 with TRBJ1-1; TRBD1 is taken as the D call from the table, unchecked against the DNA. Germline V CDR1 and CDR2: SQVTM, ANQGSEA. The length of the CDR3 is 11 amino acids, counting both ends.

V and J are TRBV5-4 and TRBJ2-5, with no clear D. Trimming took 1 base from V and 4 from J, leaving 11 bases between them. The germline V gene has CDR1 SGHNT and CDR2 YYREEE (reference sequence). This CDR3 region has 14 residues. The CDR3 sequence: CASSLNWDPETQYF. The CDR3 coding sequence is TGTGCCAGCAGCTTGAATTGGGATCCAGAGACCCAGTACTTC.

This rearrangement joins TRBV4-3 to TRBJ2-7; TRBD1 or TRBD2 may be the D gene (5 bases each). Trimming cost V 1 base and J 7 bases, with 23 bases left between them. This CDR3 region has 17 residues. Per germline, CDR1 LGHNA and CDR2 YSLEER. The CDR3 sequence: CASSQVIQGGGRSEQYF. The CDR3 DNA sequence: TGCGCCAGCAGCCAAGTTATACAAGGTGGGGGTAGGAGTGAGCAGTACTTC.

This clonotype was seen many times. J is TRBJ1-1 and V is TRBV6-2 or TRBV6-3; TRBD1 aligns across 7 bases. V shed 6 bases and J 1 base; nucleotides not matched to a gene: 5. Germline lookup yields CDR1 MNHEY and CDR2 SVGEGT. CDR3 length equals 14 residues. For the CDR3, the DNA is TGTGCCAGCAGCCAGACAGGGAGGAACACTGAAGCTTTCTTT. Encoded protein: CASSQTGRNTEAFF.

This clonotype was seen ten or more times. The V call is TRBV29-1, the J call TRBJ1-1, with a possible D match to TRBD1 (6 bases). Between the trimmed V and J ends, which lost 4 bases and 5 bases, there was a span of 20 bases. CDR1 and CDR2 (germline): SQVTM, ANQGSEA. This CDR3 spans 15 amino acids. CDR3 protein: CSVGPLGQRGTEAFF. The CDR3 nucleotides read TGCAGCGTTGGTCCCCTCGGTCAGAGGGGGACTGAAGCTTTCTTT.

The V call is TRBV4-3, the J call TRBJ2-1; D is unclear. This CDR3 contains 14 residues. Germline-derived CDR1 and CDR2 are LGHNA and YSLEER. Trimming took off 4 bases at V and 6 bases at J, with 13 bases between the two ends. In DNA, the CDR3 is TGCGCCAGCAGCCCACTCGTACCATCCAATGAGCAGTTCTTC. Translating gives CASSPLVPSNEQFF.

This clonotype was picked up many times. This rearrangement joins TRBV20-1 to TRBJ2-1, with 10 bases lining up with TRBD2. CDR1 and CDR2 from the germline V gene are DFQATT and SNEGSKA (reference sequence). Germline trimming cut 1 base from V and 6 bases from J; bases unmatched to any gene: 6. This CDR3 has 15 residues. In DNA, the CDR3 is TGCAGTGCTAGAGCCCGGACTAGCGGTCTCAATGAGCAGTTCTTC. It specifies CSARARTSGLNEQFF.

This clonotype turned up a few times. J is TRBJ2-7 and V is TRBV7-9; D may be TRBD1 or TRBD2 (5 bases each). The CDR3 has 14 residues. Between the trimmed V and J ends, which lost 5 bases and 1 base, there was a span of 12 bases. The germline V gene has CDR1 SEHNR and CDR2 FQNEAQ (reference sequence). In DNA, the CDR3 is TGTGCCAGCAGCGACCCGGGGCAATCCTACGAGCAGTACTTC. Encoded protein: CASSDPGQSYEQYF.

This clonotype was counted at least ten times. V and J are TRBV5-1 and TRBJ1-2; D is uncertain. V lost 2 bases and J 2 bases, leaving 7 bases between the germline ends. Germline CDR1 and CDR2: SGHRS and YFSETQ. CDR3 length: 13 amino acids. This chain's CDR3 is CASSFGGNYGYTF. For the CDR3, the DNA is TGCGCCAGCAGCTTCGGTGGGAACTATGGCTACACCTTC.

This clonotype showed up just a few times. The gene calls are TRBV29-1 and TRBJ1-1; D ambiguous. This CDR3 is built from 13 residues. The V end was cut by 7 bases, the J end by 0 bases, with 12 bases between. Germline CDR1 reads SQVTM; CDR2 reads ANQGSEA. The DNA of the CDR3 is TGCAGCGCCCTCCTTACTTTGAACACTGAAGCTTTCTTT. Protein sequence: CSALLTLNTEAFF.

This clonotype was counted between two and nine times. V is TRBV9 and J is TRBJ2-2, with D unresolved. The germline V and J ends were trimmed by 2 bases and 1 base, with 9 bases remaining between them. CDR1 is SGDLS and CDR2 is YYNGEE in the germline V gene. This CDR3 has 15 amino acids. The CDR3 reads CASSVSGRNTGELFF. The CDR3 DNA reads TGTGCCAGCAGCGTCTCCGGAAGGAACACCGGGGAGCTGTTTTTT.

This clonotype was counted ten times or more. The rearrangement uses TRBV6-5 and TRBJ1-5, with TRBD1 as a possible D gene (5 bases). The CDR3 is 14 amino acids. The germline V gene encodes CDR1 MNHEY and CDR2 SVGAGI. V gave up 0 bases and J gave up 4 bases, with 7 bases separating them. The CDR3 reads CASSYSAGNQPQHF. The CDR3 nucleotides are TGTGCCAGCAGTTACTCGGCAGGGAATCAGCCCCAGCATTTT.

This clonotype turned up a few times. J is TRBJ2-1 and V is TRBV7-9; 7 bases fit TRBD2. The germline CDR1 and CDR2 sequences are SEHNR and FQNEAQ (reference sequence). V was clipped by 3 bases and J by 9 bases; unmatched bases: 5. CDR3 length: 13 residues. CDR3 nucleotide sequence: TGTGCCAGCAGCTTTGCTAGCGGCGGTGAGCAGTTCTTC. It is translated as CASSFASGGEQFF.